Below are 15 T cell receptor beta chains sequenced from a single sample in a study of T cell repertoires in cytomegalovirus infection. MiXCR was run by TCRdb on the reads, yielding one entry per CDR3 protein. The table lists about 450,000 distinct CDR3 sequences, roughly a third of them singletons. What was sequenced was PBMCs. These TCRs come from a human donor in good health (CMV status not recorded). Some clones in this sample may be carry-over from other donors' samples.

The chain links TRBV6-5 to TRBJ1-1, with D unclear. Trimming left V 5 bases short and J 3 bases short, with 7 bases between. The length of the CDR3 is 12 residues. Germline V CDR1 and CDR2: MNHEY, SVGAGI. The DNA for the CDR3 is TGTGCCAGCAGTGCGAAGGACACTGAAGCTTTCTTT. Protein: CASSAKDTEAFF.

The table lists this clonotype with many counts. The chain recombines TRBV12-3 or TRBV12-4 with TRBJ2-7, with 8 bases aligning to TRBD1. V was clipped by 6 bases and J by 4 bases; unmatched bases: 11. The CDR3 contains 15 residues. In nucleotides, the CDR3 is TGTGCCAGCAGCCACGCCAGGGGGCTAGGGTACGAGCAGTACTTC. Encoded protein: CASSHARGLGYEQYF.

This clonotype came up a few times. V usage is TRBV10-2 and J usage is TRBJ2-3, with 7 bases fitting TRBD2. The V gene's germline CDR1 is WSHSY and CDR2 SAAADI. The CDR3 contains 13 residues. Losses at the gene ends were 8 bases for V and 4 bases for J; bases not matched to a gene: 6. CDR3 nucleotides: TGCGCCAGCGGAACTAGCGTCGCAGATACGCAGTATTTT. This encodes CASGTSVADTQYF.

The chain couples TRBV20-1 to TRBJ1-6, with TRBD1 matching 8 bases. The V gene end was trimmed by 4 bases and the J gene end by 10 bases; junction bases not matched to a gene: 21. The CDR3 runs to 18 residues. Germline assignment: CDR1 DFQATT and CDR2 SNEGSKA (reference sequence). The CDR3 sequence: CSAMILLRDRLSESPLHF. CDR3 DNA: TGCAGTGCTATGATCCTCCTCCGGGACAGGCTTTCAGAATCACCCCTCCACTTT.

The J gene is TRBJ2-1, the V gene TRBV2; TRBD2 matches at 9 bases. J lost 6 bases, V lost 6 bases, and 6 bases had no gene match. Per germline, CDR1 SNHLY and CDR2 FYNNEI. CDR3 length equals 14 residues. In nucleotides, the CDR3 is TGTGCCAGCAGGGACGGGACTAGCTTCAATGAGCAGTTCTTC. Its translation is CASRDGTSFNEQFF.

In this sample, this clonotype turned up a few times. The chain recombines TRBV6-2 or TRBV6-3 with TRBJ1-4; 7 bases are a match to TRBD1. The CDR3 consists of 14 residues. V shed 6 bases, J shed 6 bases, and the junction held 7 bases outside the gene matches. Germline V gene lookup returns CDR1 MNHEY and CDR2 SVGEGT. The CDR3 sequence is CASRAGTEDEKLFF. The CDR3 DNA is TGTGCCAGCAGGGCCGGGACAGAAGATGAAAAACTGTTTTTT.

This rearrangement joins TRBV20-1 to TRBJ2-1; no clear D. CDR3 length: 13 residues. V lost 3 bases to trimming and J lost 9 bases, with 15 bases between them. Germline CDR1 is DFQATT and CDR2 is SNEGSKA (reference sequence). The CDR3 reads CSASPLWLGEQFF. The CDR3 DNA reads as TGCAGTGCTAGTCCCCTTTGGTTGGGTGAGCAGTTCTTC.

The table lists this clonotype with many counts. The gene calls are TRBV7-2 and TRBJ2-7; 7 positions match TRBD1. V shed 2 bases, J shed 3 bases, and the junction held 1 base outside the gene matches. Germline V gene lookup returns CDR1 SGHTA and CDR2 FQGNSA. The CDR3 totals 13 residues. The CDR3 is CASSLPGGYEQYF. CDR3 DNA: TGTGCCAGCAGCTTACCAGGGGGCTACGAGCAGTACTTC.

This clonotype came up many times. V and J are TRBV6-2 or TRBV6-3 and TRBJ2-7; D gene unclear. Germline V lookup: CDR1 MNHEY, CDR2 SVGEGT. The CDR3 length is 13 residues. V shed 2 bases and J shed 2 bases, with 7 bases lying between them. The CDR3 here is CASSYGVAYEQYF. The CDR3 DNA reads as TGTGCCAGCAGTTACGGCGTGGCCTACGAGCAGTACTTC.

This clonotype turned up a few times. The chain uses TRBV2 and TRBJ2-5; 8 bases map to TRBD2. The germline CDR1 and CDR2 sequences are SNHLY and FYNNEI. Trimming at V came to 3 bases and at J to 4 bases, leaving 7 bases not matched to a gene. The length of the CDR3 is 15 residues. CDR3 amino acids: CASSDSGTRGETQYF. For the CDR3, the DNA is TGTGCCAGCAGTGACTCCGGGACTAGGGGAGAGACCCAGTACTTC.

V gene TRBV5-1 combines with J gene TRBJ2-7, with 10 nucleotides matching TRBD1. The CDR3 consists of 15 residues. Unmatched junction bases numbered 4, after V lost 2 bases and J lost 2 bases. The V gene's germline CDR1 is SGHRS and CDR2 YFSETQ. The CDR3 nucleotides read TGCGCCAGCAGCTTAGACAGGGGGCGAGCCTACGAGCAGTACTTC. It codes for CASSLDRGRAYEQYF.

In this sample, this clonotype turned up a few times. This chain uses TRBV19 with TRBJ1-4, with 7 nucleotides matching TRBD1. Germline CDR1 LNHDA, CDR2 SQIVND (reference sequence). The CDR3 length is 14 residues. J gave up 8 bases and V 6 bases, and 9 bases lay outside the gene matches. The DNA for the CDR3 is TGTGCCAGTAGCCCTGGGACAGCACCCGAAAAACTGTTTTTT. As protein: CASSPGTAPEKLFF.

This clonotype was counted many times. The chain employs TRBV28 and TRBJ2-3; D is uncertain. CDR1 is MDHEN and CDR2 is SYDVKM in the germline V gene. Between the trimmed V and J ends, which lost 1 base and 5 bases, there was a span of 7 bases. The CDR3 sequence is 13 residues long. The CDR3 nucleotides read TGTGCCAGCAGTTTATCCATGCAAGATACGCAGTATTTT. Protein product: CASSLSMQDTQYF.

For the CDR3, the DNA is TGTGCCAGTAGTATATCTTGGGGCAGCCCCTACGAGCAGTACTTC. It specifies CASSISWGSPYEQYF. The chain links TRBV19 to TRBJ2-7, with D possibly being TRBD1 (5 bases). Looked up from germline, CDR1 is LNHDA and CDR2 is SQIVND (reference sequence). Trimming stripped 2 bases from V and 2 bases from J, with 13 bases between. The CDR3 spans 15 residues.

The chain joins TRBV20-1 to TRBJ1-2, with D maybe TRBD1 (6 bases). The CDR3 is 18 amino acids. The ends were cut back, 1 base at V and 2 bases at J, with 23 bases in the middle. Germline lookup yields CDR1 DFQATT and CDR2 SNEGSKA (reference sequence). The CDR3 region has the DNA TGCAGTGCTAGAGGTGGGGGGCGAACTAATATCGGGAACTATGGCTACACCTTC. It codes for CSARGGGRTNIGNYGYTF.